The rows below give T cell receptor beta chains drawn from one sample of a study of spatial heterogeneity in lung cancer. TCRdb called the 5' RACE reads again in MiXCR, with one record for every CDR3 protein. The table shows 20,000 to 30,000 distinct CDR3 sequences, with about 9.3% occurring only once. The sequencing here drew on lung tumor tissue, taken at surgery. Source of these receptors: a male donor with early-stage non-small cell lung cancer. The conserved cysteine and the conserved F or W are not part of the CDR3 here. A D gene is named only where the DNA matches it firmly.

V gene	J gene	D gene	CDR3 protein
TRBV14	TRBJ2-1	TRBD2	ASSPAGGRSNEQF
TRBV6-8	TRBJ1-1	.	ASSFTEINTEAF
TRBV7-6	TRBJ1-3	TRBD1	ASSRTGAASGNTIY
TRBV7-9	TRBJ2-7	TRBD2	ASSYGTSHEQY
TRBV12-3/TRBV12-4	TRBJ1-3	TRBD1	ASSFTGANGNTIY
TRBV14	TRBJ2-2	.	ASSQDRGGALPNTGELF
TRBV11-2	TRBJ2-3	TRBD2	ASGGLAGRTDTQY
TRBV7-9	TRBJ2-1	.	ASDVPSSHEQF
TRBV7-6	TRBJ2-3	TRBD1	ASSSSGTGGDTQY
TRBV13	TRBJ2-4	.	ASSFGLGGAKNIQY
TRBV6-6	TRBJ2-7	TRBD1	ASTSPGQGRGEQY
TRBV7-7	TRBJ2-7	.	ASSLGPDGEQY
TRBV20-1	TRBJ2-3	.	SASPLTQSTDTQY
TRBV29-1	TRBJ1-2	.	SVDDSGGGYT
TRBV10-3	TRBJ2-1	TRBD1	AISEKGQGANEQF
TRBV5-1	TRBJ2-1	.	ASSDRGNNEQF
TRBV4-1	TRBJ1-5	.	ASSQGLNSNQPQH